These 16 T cell receptor beta chains originate from one sample sequenced in a study of blood T cells in healthy people across ages. Primed by a sample-barcoded 5' primer and a J-beta primer mix, a second PCR proceeded for roughly 6 to 12 cycles. TCRdb re-called the 5' RACE reads with MiXCR, one entry per CDR3 protein. The top ten hold over 15% of the sample, which has about 1,000,000 distinct CDR3 sequences, 45% seen once. The specimen was blood. Every receptor here comes from an older woman in good health.

This chain joins TRBV29-1 and TRBJ1-1, with TRBD1 matching 7 bases. The trim removed 3 bases at V and 0 bases at J, leaving 10 bases unmatched. CDR1 is SQVTM, CDR2 ANQGSEA, per germline. This CDR3 comprises 16 residues. The CDR3 bases are TGCAGCGTTGAGAACCAGGGGGGCAGAATGAACACTGAAGCTTTCTTT. This codes for CSVENQGGRMNTEAFF.

This chain connects TRBV9 to TRBJ2-1; possibly TRBD2 for D (6 bases). Germline V gene sequence: CDR1 SGDLS, CDR2 YYNGEE. The CDR3 loop spans 14 amino acids. The V gene lost 0 bases and the J gene lost 6 bases, with 10 bases spanning the gap. The CDR3 is CASSVALAFNEQFF. The CDR3, as DNA: TGTGCCAGCAGCGTAGCACTAGCATTCAATGAGCAGTTCTTC.

The chain employs TRBV24-1 and TRBJ2-3; 7 nucleotides match TRBD1. The CDR3 sequence is 17 residues long. V shed 2 bases, J shed 6 bases, and the junction held 13 bases outside the gene matches. Germline CDR1 is KGHDR and CDR2 is SFDVKD. This chain's CDR3 is CATSDSQTGIGRDTQYF. In DNA form, the CDR3 reads TGTGCCACCAGTGATTCCCAGACAGGGATCGGTCGGGATACGCAGTATTTT.

CDR3 bases: TGCAGTGCCGGGGACAGATTTGGGAATGGCTACACCTTC. It yields the protein CSAGDRFGNGYTF. The V gene is TRBV20-1, the J gene TRBJ1-2, with 7 nucleotides matching TRBD1. CDR3 length equals 13 residues. The V and J ends lost 6 bases and 6 bases, in that order; junction bases with no gene match: 10. Germline assignment: CDR1 DFQATT and CDR2 SNEGSKA (reference sequence).

This chain connects TRBV2 to TRBJ2-4; a weak D match, TRBD1 (6 bases). The J call is doubtful: the DNA matches TRBJ2-7 better. This CDR3 contains 15 residues. In germline, CDR1 is SNHLY, CDR2 FYNNEI. The CDR3, as DNA: TGTGCCAGCAGTGAAGGGACAGAGAGAATCTACGAGCAGTACTTC. It translates to CASSEGTERIYEQYF.

This clonotype appeared a few times. The rearrangement uses TRBV14 and TRBJ2-7; TRBD2 aligns across 9 bases. The ends lost 0 bases at V and 1 base at J; junction bases unmatched: 7. CDR3 length equals 17 residues. Germline V gene lookup returns CDR1 SGHDN and CDR2 FVKESK. CDR3 sequence (DNA): TGTGCCAGCAGCCAAGATTACCGGACTAGCGCTTCCTACGAGCAGTACTTC. It codes for CASSQDYRTSASYEQYF. The full variable domain, its missing parts supplied by reference TRBV14 and TRBJ2-7, is EAGVTQFPSHSVIEKGQTVTLRCDPISGHDNLYWYRRVMGKEIKFLLHFVKESKQDESGMPNNRFLAERTGGTYSTLKVQPAELEDSGVYFCASSQDYRTSASYEQYFGPGTRLTVT.

This clonotype occurred a few times. The chain carries TRBV20-1 and TRBJ1-5; D is ambiguous. Between the trimmed V and J ends, which lost 5 bases and 6 bases, there was a span of 14 bases. This CDR3 is built from 13 residues. The germline gives CDR1 DFQATT, CDR2 SNEGSKA (reference sequence). CDR3 DNA: TGCAGTGCTGCGGGCTATAGGAGTCAGCCCCAGCATTTT. Amino acids: CSAAGYRSQPQHF.

With regard to this clonotype: A single base separates this from a much larger clone, so it may be a read error. The DNA of the CDR3 is TGTGCCAGCAGCTTAAGTGGAGGGTCCTACAATGAGCAGTACTTC. The encoded protein is CASSLSGGSYNEQYF. This sequence joins TRBV7-2 and TRBJ2-1; the D gene is possibly TRBD2 (6 bases). The tail of the sequence fits TRBJ2-7 better, so the J call may be wrong. The V gene's germline CDR1 is SGHTA and CDR2 FQGNSA. The CDR3 is 15 amino acids.

The J gene is TRBJ2-1, the V gene TRBV7-9; no clear D. Germline V gives CDR1 SEHNR, CDR2 FQNEAQ (reference sequence). V gave up 4 bases and J gave up 6 bases, with 7 bases separating them. The CDR3 has 12 amino acids. The CDR3 protein is CASSSPANEQFF. The CDR3 nucleotides are TGTGCCAGCAGCTCTCCTGCCAATGAGCAGTTCTTC.

The J gene is TRBJ2-1, the V gene TRBV6-2 or TRBV6-3, with 9 bases aligning to TRBD2. From germline, CDR1 is MNHEY and CDR2 SVGEGT. V was clipped by 0 bases and J by 4 bases; unmatched bases: 4. The CDR3 sequence is 16 residues long. CDR3 sequence reads: CASSYSREGTYNEQFF. The CDR3 coding sequence is TGTGCCAGCAGTTACTCGCGGGAGGGCACTTACAATGAGCAGTTCTTC.

The chain employs TRBV6-5 and TRBJ2-1, with a tentative D call TRBD1 (5 bases). The germline gives CDR1 MNHEY, CDR2 SVGAGI. This CDR3 is 13 amino acids long. V dropped 2 bases and J dropped 8 bases, with 10 bases sitting between them. CDR3 amino acids: CASSYRGIDEQFF. CDR3 DNA sequence: TGTGCCAGCAGTTACAGGGGAATCGATGAGCAGTTCTTC.

The chain links TRBV4-2 to TRBJ2-1; TRBD2 aligns across 7 bases. The J call may be incorrect, as the DNA end agrees better with TRBJ2-7. CDR1 and CDR2 from the germline V gene are LGHNA and YNFKEQ. The CDR3 consists of 16 residues. The CDR3 loop reads CASSQDGLAAYNEQYF. DNA for the CDR3: TGTGCCAGCAGCCAAGACGGGCTAGCGGCTTACAATGAGCAGTACTTC.

This rearrangement joins TRBV12-5 to TRBJ2-1, with D possibly being TRBD2 (6 bases). The CDR3 runs 16 residues. CDR1 LGHNT and CDR2 FRNRAP come from the germline V gene. V lost 5 bases, J lost 14 bases, and 28 bases lay in between. The CDR3 nucleotides read TGTGCTAGTGGTCCTCCCCTCGGGGGTGGCACAATTAAAGAGTTCTTC. It translates to CASGPPLGGGTIKEFF.

Here the CDR3 DNA reads TGTGCCAGCAGCTTAGGGGACAGGGCTGCCGAGCAGTACTTC. Translation gives CASSLGDRAAEQYF. This chain uses TRBV13 with TRBJ2-7, with 8 bases matching TRBD1. V trimming: 0 bases; J trimming: 6 bases; junction bases outside the gene matches: 4. The CDR3 spans 14 residues. Germline V gives CDR1 PRHDT, CDR2 FYEKMQ (reference sequence).

The chain employs TRBV7-2 and TRBJ2-3; D not resolved. Germline CDR1 reads SGHTA; CDR2 reads FQGNSA. V was pared by 4 bases and J by 0 bases, with 11 bases between. The CDR3 extends over 15 amino acids. DNA of the CDR3: TGTGCCAGCAGCTCAGACGGAAAGAGCACAGATACGCAGTATTTT. Encoded protein: CASSSDGKSTDTQYF.

This sequence joins TRBV7-9 and TRBJ1-2, with D hard to call. Germline CDR1 is SEHNR and CDR2 is FQNEAQ (reference sequence). V was clipped by 5 bases and J by 8 bases, with 9 bases between them. CDR3 length equals 11 residues. The CDR3 sequence: CASSPMEGYTF. CDR3 sequence (DNA): TGTGCCAGCAGCCCCATGGAGGGCTACACCTTC.